The following is a TCR beta chain sequence with its context. In germline, CDR1 is MNHNS, CDR2 SASEGT. The V end was cut by 7 bases, the J end by 5 bases, with 20 bases between. CDR3 length equals 15 residues. This sample was taken from a study of blood T cells in healthy people across ages. For the second PCR, which ran for about 6 to 12 cycles, a sample-barcoded 5' primer and a J-beta primer mix were used. Carrying 12 random nucleotides, a template-switch adaptor labeled each individual cDNA molecule. TCRdb passed the 5' RACE reads through MiXCR, listing each CDR3 protein once. The repertoire holds about 1.7 million distinct CDR3 sequences, with 28% as singletons.

This chain links TRBV6-1 with TRBJ1-1, with D maybe TRBD1 (5 bases). The clonotype was recovered from a woman in her thirties in good health. The sequenced material came from blood. For the CDR3, the DNA is TGTGCCAGCACTCAAGCAGGGATAAGGGTAACTGAAGCTTTCTTT. Its translation is CASTQAGIRVTEAFF.